This T cell receptor (beta chain) was obtained from a study of blood T cell repertoires in COVID-19. Overall study context: PBMCs, B-cell-depleted T cells, or T cells provided the cDNA or gDNA that made up the material.

V was pared by 11 bases and J by 1 base, with 5 bases of the junction left unmatched. The CDR3 spans 13 residues. The V gene's germline CDR1 is SEHNR and CDR2 FQNEAQ (reference sequence). As processed by the authors: How many nucleated cells were present was estimated from reference gene primer amplification. Data came from immunoSEQ multiplex PCR; TCRdb stores just in-frame clones and leaves some out. V, J and clone size are taken as reported in that table, and D and trimming were inferred from the DNA itself. The sample comprises around 120,000 clones, roughly 85% of which are singletons, and roughly a tenth rests with the top ten.

This chain uses TRBV7-9 with TRBJ1-2, with 9 nucleotides matching TRBD1. Input material: peripheral blood. The sequence was collected from an older man with acute or convalescent COVID-19. The CDR3 bases are TGTGCCTCACGGGGACAGGGTAACTATGGCTACACCTTC. Translated, it gives CASRGQGNYGYTF.